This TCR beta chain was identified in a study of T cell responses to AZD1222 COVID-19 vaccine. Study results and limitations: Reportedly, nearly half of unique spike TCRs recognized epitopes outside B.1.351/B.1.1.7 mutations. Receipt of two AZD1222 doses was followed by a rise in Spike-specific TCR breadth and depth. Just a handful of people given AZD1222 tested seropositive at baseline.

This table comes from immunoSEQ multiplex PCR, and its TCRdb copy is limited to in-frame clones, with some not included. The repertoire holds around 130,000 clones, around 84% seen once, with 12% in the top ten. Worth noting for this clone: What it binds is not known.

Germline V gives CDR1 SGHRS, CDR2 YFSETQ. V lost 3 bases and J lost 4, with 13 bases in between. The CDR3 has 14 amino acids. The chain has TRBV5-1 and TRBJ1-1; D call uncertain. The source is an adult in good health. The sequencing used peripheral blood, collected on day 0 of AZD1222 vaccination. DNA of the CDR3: TGCGCCAGCAGCTCCCTAGGTCGGGTCACTGAAGCTTTCTTT. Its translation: CASSSLGRVTEAFF.